This section outlines one TCR beta chain sequence together with its context. Its antigen remains unidentified. No base quality values were provided; no much bigger clone lies one nucleotide off. Trimming removed 1 base from V and 9 bases from J, leaving 7 bases between the germline ends. The CDR3 covers 11 residues, taking in both the cysteine and the phenylalanine. Kept here is only the CDR3 DNA, which spans 33 bases and is read in frame from base 1. For CDR1 and CDR2, the germline V gene (reference sequence) lists LGHDT and YNNKEL. Systemically healthy Caucasian individuals from Russia, approximately 39 in total and aged about 6 to 100 years, were included as donors. Each donor gave approximately 9.3 milliliters of peripheral blood, collected into EDTA-treated Vacutainer tubes. Ficoll-Paque density-gradient centrifugation was used to isolate PBMCs, with at least 6.5 million per sample. Total RNA was extracted from PBMCs with Trizol reagent, with at least 5 micrograms obtained per sample. For every donor, an aliquot of PBMCs went through flow cytometry to measure the percentages of naive CD45RAhigh/CD27high T cells.

These data are taken from a study of blood T cells in healthy people across ages (dated by TCRdb to between 2014 and 2017). For the wider study: Template switching captured roughly one uniquely barcoded TCR beta cDNA molecule per two T cells in model experiments. The study analyzed two additional independent replicas of 1 million unique cDNA reads from the same blood draw for two donors, one aged 18 to 30 and one aged 80 or older. Four age groups were formed from the donors: young (average approximately 16 years), middle-aged (less than 40), aged (over 55) and long-lived (about 80). To avoid experimental bias, donors of different ages were distributed randomly across sequencing lanes. Age-related changes in TCR beta repertoire diversity were measured in the study by deep sequencing normalized with unique cDNA molecular identifiers.

The paper's findings and limits, for the study overall: Because donor CMV infection status was unknown, age-related changes in expanded clonotypes were potentially confounded. The percentage of naive T cells measured by flow cytometry correlated strongly with observed TCR beta diversity. Observed TCR beta diversity per million T cells fell roughly linearly with age, and a significant reduction was already apparent by age around 39. Estimates of total diversity based on one million sequenced T cells were regarded as lower bounds and as underestimates. Compared with the aged group, more naive CD4+ T cells, fewer expanded clones and increased TCR diversity were shown by the long-lived group, suggesting age selection. Since profiling was done on bulk unsorted PBMCs, naive and antigen-experienced compartments could not be conclusively compared.

The library was built by means of 5' RACE. These reads were obtained on an Illumina HiSeq 2500. A second 7 to 11 cycle PCR used a sample-barcoded 5' primer and a J-beta primer mix. Each TCR beta cDNA molecule received a unique molecular identifier from a template-switch 5' adaptor carrying 12 random nucleotides. Each sample yielded at least 3 million CDR3-containing paired-end reads. First-strand cDNA was synthesized from all RNA with the Mint cDNA synthesis kit, primed by a TRBC-specific oligonucleotide. All cDNA was treated with uracil-DNA glycosylase and then went through a first 18-cycle PCR with the universal primers M1SS and BC2_uni_R. The original pipeline was this. For normalization, 1 million high-quality reads, each with a distinct molecular identifier, were randomly selected from each sample. Instead of being binned into consensus sequences, reads that shared molecular identifiers were thrown out. CDR3 identification, clonotype clustering and error correction used MiTCR with a Q25 quality threshold and the strictest error-elimination algorithm. Lower-bound total TCR beta diversity was estimated with a nonparametric unseen species model using Euler transformation. TCRdb itself trimmed the public reads at Q25 with fastp, ran MiXCR and retained productive beta chains. CDR3 protein sequences are deduplicated, and each keeps its most common genes and DNA. The V and J calls reflect TCRdb's pipeline rather than the authors' work. This sample comprises some 1.5 million distinct CDR3 sequences, roughly 43% of them detected only once. Approximately 4% of the sample lies in the top ten.

Recombination connected TRBV3-1 to TRBJ2-7; the D gene cannot be resolved reliably. The source of this sequence is a woman aged 18 to 35 in good health. Sequenced material: blood. This receptor carries the CDR3 CASSQGHGQYF. The DNA sequence is as follows: TGTGCCAGCAGCCAAGGTCACGGGCAGTACTTC.